These 12 T cell receptor beta chains share one sample of origin, sequenced in a study of blood T cells in healthy people across ages. Using a J-beta primer mix together with a sample-barcoded 5' primer, a second PCR was run for about 6 to 12 cycles. TCRdb analysed the 5' RACE reads with MiXCR anew, one entry per CDR3 protein. The sample carries around 800,000 distinct CDR3 sequences, around 24% recorded once. The sample was also linked to a second study, of T cells of mothers and their children.

The material sequenced was blood. These TCRs come from a boy between 5 and 17 years old in good health.

This rearrangement joins TRBV5-8 to TRBJ2-1; weak D call: TRBD1 (5 bases). This CDR3 spans 16 amino acids. Trimming cost V 6 bases and J 5 bases, with 21 bases left between them. CDR1 is SGHTS and CDR2 is YDEGEE in the germline V gene. CDR3 residues: CASTPKGFYSNNEQFF. The CDR3 DNA reads as TGTGCCAGCACTCCAAAGGGGTTTTATTCGAACAATGAGCAGTTCTTC.

This chain connects TRBV20-1 to TRBJ2-3; the D gene is possibly TRBD2 (6 bases). Germline lookup yields CDR1 DFQATT and CDR2 SNEGSKA (reference sequence). There are 14 residues in the CDR3. Trimming removed 5 bases at V and 5 bases at J, with 17 bases between. CDR3 sequence (DNA): TGCAGTGCTGGGCGGGGCGGGGCTGGAGATACGCAGTATTTT. Protein: CSAGRGGAGDTQYF.

Concerning this clonotype itself: An end of the junction does not agree with germline; a read error may underlie this. The chain joins TRBV7-7 to TRBJ2-1; D may be TRBD1 (5 bases). CDR1 and CDR2 (germline): SSHAT, FNYEAQ (reference sequence). The CDR3 runs 13 residues. CDR3 amino acids: CASSLNPRAEQFF. The CDR3 DNA reads TGTGCTAGCAGCTTAAACCCCAGGGCTGAGCAGTTCTTC.

Comment on this clonotype: One end of the junction fails to match germline, which may point to a read error. The chain uses TRBV20-1 and TRBJ2-5, with 9 bases fitting TRBD1. The CDR3 contains 15 residues. Germline-derived CDR1 and CDR2 are DFQATT and SNEGSKA (reference sequence). CDR3 DNA: TGCAGTGCTAGAGGGGGACAGGGATACCAAGGGACCCAGTACTTC. Translation gives CSARGGQGYQGTQYF.

Only a few counts were recorded for this clonotype. V gene TRBV12-3 or TRBV12-4 combines with J gene TRBJ1-2, with D possibly matching TRBD1 (6 bases). The length of the CDR3 is 16 residues. V gave up 5 bases and J gave up 5 bases, with 21 bases separating them. CDR3 coding DNA: TGTGCCAGCAGTCCCAACAGGAGGGGGATTCTATATGGCTACACCTTC. Translated, it gives CASSPNRRGILYGYTF.

This clonotype was observed a few times. This chain joins TRBV3-1 and TRBJ2-1; TRBD1 agrees at 10 bases. CDR3 length equals 16 residues. The V segment lost 1 base and the J segment 4 bases; nucleotides outside the gene matches: 4. Germline-derived CDR1 and CDR2 are LGHDT and YNNKEL (reference sequence). Here the CDR3 reads CASSQGGQGVYNEQFF. The CDR3 DNA reads as TGTGCCAGCAGCCAAGGCGGACAGGGGGTATACAATGAGCAGTTCTTC.

This clonotype was counted only a few times. The CDR3 DNA is TGTGCCAGCAGGGACAACACCCTATGGGGGACTAATGAAAAACTGTTTTTT. Translated: CASRDNTLWGTNEKLFF. This rearrangement joins TRBV2 to TRBJ1-4; maybe TRBD1 (5 bases). This CDR3 contains 17 residues. Germline loops: CDR1 SNHLY, CDR2 FYNNEI. Trimming took off 6 bases at V and 2 bases at J, with 19 bases between the two ends.

The chain couples TRBV7-3 to TRBJ1-3; D perhaps matches TRBD1 (5 bases). Trimming removed 7 bases from V and 4 bases from J, with 26 bases in between. The CDR3 has 18 residues. CDR1 and CDR2 from the germline V gene are SGHTA and FQGTGA. CDR3 in DNA: TGTGCCAGCACCAACCGTGGTAGGGGCCCAGGAGGGGGAAACACCATATATTTT. It is translated as CASTNRGRGPGGGNTIYF.

This clonotype was observed a handful of times. The chain employs TRBV29-1 and TRBJ2-1, with D unclear. The CDR3 runs 12 residues. V was trimmed by 2 bases and J by 7 bases, leaving 9 bases between them. Germline V gene data show CDR1 as SQVTM and CDR2 as ANQGSEA. The CDR3 loop is CSVEQGGNEQFF. The DNA of the CDR3 is TGCAGCGTTGAACAAGGTGGGAATGAGCAGTTCTTC.

The J gene is TRBJ2-7, the V gene TRBV6-2 or TRBV6-3, with D unresolved. There are 13 residues in the CDR3. Germline loops: CDR1 MNHEY, CDR2 SVGEGT. V gave up 8 bases and J gave up 0 bases, with 11 bases separating them. DNA for the CDR3: TGTGCCAGCGCGGAAGCGTTCTCCTACGAGCAGTACTTC. It codes for CASAEAFSYEQYF.

This clonotype appeared a few times. The chain has TRBV3-1 and TRBJ1-4; D remains unclear. The germline V gene has CDR1 LGHDT and CDR2 YNNKEL (reference sequence). The CDR3 runs 14 residues. V lost 3 bases, J lost 11 bases, and 16 bases lay in between. CDR3 sequence (DNA): TGTGCCAGCAGCCACGTAGATGGAAGTGGGAAACTGTTTTTT. It specifies CASSHVDGSGKLFF.

This chain connects TRBV4-2 to TRBJ2-7; possibly TRBD2 for D (7 bases). This CDR3 has 15 residues. Germline V lookup: CDR1 LGHNA, CDR2 YNFKEQ. Deletions cut 4 bases from V and 7 bases from J, with 20 bases between. The CDR3 coding sequence is TGTGCCAGCAGCCGGGAAAGAGGGGGGGCTGGTGAGCAGTACTTC. Translating it yields CASSRERGGAGEQYF.